Below, one TCR beta chain is given with its context. The target antigen is unknown. This was a deep-level run. The table came from immunoSEQ multiplex PCR; TCRdb's copy has only in-frame clones and leaves some out. There are millions of clones in the sample; approximately 94% occur only once, and over 0.12% lies in the top ten. The CDR3 has 17 amino acids. Looked up from germline, CDR1 is SGHNT and CDR2 is YYREEE (reference sequence). V shed 0 bases and J shed 0 bases, with 15 bases lying between them. The data were obtained in a study of shared clonotypes between healthy human individuals. Findings and caveats of the study: In having few donors, the study represented limited genetic and exposure-history diversity. Sharing of clonotypes among donors was expected to vary with sequencing depth. Larger estimated richness was generally seen in naive subsets than in memory subsets.

The TCR sequence derives from a man between 18 and 35 years old in good health. Source material: naive CD4+ T cells sorted from blood. The subset is: CD45RA+ positively selected. The chain uses TRBV5-4 and TRBJ1-1; D is possibly TRBD1 (5 bases). The CDR3 region has the DNA TGTGCCAGCAGCTTGGGAGGGGTGGCGGATCTGAACACTGAAGCTTTCTTT. This codes for CASSLGGVADLNTEAFF.